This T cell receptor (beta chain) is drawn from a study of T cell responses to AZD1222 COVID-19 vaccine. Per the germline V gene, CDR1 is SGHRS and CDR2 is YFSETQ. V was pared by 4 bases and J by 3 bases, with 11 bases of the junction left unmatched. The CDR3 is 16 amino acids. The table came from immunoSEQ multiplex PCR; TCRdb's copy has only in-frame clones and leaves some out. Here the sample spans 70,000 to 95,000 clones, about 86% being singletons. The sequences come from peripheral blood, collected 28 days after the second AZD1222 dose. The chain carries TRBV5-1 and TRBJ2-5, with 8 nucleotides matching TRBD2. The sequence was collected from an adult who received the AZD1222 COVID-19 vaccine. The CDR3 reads CASSPGGSGGEETQYF. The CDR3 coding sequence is TGCGCCAGCAGCCCCGGCGGGAGCGGGGGCGAAGAGACCCAGTACTTC.